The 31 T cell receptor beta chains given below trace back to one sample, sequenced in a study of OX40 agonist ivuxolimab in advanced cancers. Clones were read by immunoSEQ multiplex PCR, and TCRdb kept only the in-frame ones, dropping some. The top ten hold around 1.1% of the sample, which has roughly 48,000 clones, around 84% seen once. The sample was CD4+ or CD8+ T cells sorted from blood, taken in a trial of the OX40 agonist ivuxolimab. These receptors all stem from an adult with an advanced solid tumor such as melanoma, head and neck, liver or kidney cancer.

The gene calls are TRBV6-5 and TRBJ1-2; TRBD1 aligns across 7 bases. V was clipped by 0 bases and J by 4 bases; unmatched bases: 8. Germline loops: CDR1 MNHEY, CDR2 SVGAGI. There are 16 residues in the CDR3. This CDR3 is CASSYSSGGIGYGYTF. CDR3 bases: TGTGCCAGCAGTTACTCATCAGGGGGAATTGGCTATGGCTACACCTTC.

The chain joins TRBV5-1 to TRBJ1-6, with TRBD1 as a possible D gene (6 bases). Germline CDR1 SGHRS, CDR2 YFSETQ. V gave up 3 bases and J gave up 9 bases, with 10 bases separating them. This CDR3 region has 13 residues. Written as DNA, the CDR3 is TGCGCCAGCAGCTGGGACAAAGGTTCACCCCTCCACTTT. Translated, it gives CASSWDKGSPLHF. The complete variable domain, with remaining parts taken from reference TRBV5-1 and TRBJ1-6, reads KAGVTQTPRYLIKTRGQQVTLSCSPISGHRSVSWYQQTPGQGLQFLFEYFSETQRNKGNFPGRFSGRQFSNSRSEMNVSTLELGDSALYLCASSWDKGSPLHFGNGTRLTVT.

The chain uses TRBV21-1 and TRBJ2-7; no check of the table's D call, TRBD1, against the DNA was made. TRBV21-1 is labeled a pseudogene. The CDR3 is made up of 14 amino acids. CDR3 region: CASTQSRTGGEQYF. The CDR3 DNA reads TGTGCCAGCACCCAGTCTAGGACAGGGGGCGAGCAGTACTTC.

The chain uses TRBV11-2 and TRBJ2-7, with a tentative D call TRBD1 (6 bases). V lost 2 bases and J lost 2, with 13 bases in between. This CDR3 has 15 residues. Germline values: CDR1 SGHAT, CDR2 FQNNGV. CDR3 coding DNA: TGTGCCAGCAGCTTACTCCCGGACAGCCCCTACGAGCAGTACTTC. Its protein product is CASSLLPDSPYEQYF.

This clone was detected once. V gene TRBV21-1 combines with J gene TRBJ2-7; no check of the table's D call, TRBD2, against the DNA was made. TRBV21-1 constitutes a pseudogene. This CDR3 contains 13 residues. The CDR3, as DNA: TGTGCCAGCAGCAAACACTGCTCCTACGAGCAGTACTTC. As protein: CASSKHCSYEQYF.

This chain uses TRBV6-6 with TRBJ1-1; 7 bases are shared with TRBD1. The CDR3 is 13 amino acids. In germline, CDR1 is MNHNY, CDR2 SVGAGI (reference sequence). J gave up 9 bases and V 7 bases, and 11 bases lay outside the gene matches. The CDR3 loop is CASKEAVQGKAFF. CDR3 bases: TGTGCCAGCAAGGAGGCTGTACAGGGGAAAGCTTTCTTT.

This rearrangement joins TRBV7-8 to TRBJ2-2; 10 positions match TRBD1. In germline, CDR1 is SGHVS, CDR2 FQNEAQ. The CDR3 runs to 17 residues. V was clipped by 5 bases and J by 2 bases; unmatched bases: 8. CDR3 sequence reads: CASSRRDRGLNTGELFF. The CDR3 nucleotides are TGTGCCAGCAGCCGCCGTGACAGGGGGCTTAACACCGGGGAGCTGTTTTTT.

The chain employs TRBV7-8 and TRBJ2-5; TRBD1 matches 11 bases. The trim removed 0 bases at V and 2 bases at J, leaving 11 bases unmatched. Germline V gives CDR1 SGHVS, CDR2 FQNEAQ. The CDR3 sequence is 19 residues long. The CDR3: CASSLAVFLGQGDQETQYF. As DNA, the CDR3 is TGTGCCAGCAGCTTAGCGGTTTTTCTGGGACAGGGGGATCAAGAGACCCAGTACTTC. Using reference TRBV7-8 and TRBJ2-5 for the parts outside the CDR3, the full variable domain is GAGVSQSPRYKVAKRGQDVALRCDPISGHVSLFWYQQALGQGPEFLTYFQNEAQLDKSGLPSDRFFAERPEGSVSTLKIQRTQQEDSAVYLCASSLAVFLGQGDQETQYFGPGTRLLVL.

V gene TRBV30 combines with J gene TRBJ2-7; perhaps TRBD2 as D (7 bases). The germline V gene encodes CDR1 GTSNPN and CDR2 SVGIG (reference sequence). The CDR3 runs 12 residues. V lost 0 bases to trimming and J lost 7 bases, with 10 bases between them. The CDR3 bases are TGTGCCTGGAGTGTACAGGGAGGGGAGCAGTACTTC. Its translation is CAWSVQGGEQYF.

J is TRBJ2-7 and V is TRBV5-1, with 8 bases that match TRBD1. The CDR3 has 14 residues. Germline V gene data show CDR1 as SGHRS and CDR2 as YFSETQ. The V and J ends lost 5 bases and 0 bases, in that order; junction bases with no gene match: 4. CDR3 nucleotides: TGCGCCAGCAGTTTTGGACAGGGCTCCTACGAGCAGTACTTC. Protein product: CASSFGQGSYEQYF.

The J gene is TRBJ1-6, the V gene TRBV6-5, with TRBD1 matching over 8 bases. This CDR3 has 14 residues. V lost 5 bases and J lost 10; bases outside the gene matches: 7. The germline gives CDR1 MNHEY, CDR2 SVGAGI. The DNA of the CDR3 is TGTGCCAGCAGTGCCGACAGGGGAATCTCACCCCTCCACTTT. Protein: CASSADRGISPLHF.

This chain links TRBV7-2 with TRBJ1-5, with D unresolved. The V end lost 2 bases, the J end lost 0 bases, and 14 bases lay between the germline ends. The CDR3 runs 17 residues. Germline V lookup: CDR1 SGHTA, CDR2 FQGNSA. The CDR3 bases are TGTGCCAGCAGCTTATTATATCGGGGATATAGCAATCAGCCCCAGCATTTT. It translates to CASSLLYRGYSNQPQHF. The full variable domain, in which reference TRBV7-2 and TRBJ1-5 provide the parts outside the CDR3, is GAGVSQSPSNKVTEKGKDVELRCDPISGHTALYWYRQSLGQGLEFLIYFQGNSAPDKSGLPSDRFSAERTGGSVSTLTIQRTQQEDSAVYLCASSLLYRGYSNQPQHFGDGTRLSIL.

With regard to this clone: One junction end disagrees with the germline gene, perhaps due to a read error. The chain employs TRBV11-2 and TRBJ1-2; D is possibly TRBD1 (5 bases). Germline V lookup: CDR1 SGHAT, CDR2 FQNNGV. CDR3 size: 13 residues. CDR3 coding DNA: TGTGCCAGCAGCACGCGGGGGGACTATGGCCACACCTTC. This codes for CASSTRGDYGHTF.

The CDR3: CSFRLAGGQYNEQFF. The CDR3, as DNA: TGCAGCTTCCGACTAGCGGGAGGGCAATACAATGAGCAGTTCTTC. This sequence joins TRBV29-1 and TRBJ2-1; 14 bases fit TRBD2. From germline, CDR1 is SQVTM and CDR2 ANQGSEA. This CDR3 spans 15 amino acids. The V gene end was trimmed by 8 bases and the J gene end by 4 bases; junction bases not matched to a gene: 7.

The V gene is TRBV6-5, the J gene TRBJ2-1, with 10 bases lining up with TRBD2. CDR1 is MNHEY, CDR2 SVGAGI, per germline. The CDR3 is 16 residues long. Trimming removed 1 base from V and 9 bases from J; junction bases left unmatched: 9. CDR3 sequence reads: CASSYYTGTSVREQFF. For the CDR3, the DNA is TGTGCCAGCAGTTACTATACAGGGACTAGCGTTCGTGAGCAGTTCTTC.

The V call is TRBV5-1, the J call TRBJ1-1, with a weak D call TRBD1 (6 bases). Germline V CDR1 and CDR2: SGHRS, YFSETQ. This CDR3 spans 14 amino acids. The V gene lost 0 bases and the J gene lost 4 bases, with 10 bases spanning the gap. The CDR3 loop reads CASSLDGGPTEAFF. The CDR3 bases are TGCGCCAGCAGCTTGGATGGGGGGCCCACTGAAGCTTTCTTT.

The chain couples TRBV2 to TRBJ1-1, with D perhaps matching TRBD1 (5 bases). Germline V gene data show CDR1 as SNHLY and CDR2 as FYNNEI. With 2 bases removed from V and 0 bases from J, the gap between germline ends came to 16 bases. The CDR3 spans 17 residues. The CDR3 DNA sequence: TGTGCCAGCAGTGAATCTTCCCACAGGTCCATGAACACTGAAGCTTTCTTT. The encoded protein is CASSESSHRSMNTEAFF.

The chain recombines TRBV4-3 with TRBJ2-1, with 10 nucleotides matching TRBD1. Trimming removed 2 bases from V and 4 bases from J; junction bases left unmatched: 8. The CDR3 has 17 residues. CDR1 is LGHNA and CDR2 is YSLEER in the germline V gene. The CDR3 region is CASSQMTGGVGYNEQFF. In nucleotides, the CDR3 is TGCGCCAGCAGCCAAATGACAGGGGGCGTTGGTTACAATGAGCAGTTCTTC.

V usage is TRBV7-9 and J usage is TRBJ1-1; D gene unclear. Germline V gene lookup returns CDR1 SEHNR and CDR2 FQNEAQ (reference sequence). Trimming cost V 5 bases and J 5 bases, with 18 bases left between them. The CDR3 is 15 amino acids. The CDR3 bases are TGTGCCAGCAGCCCAGCGGGAGGGTCTAAAACTGAAGCTTTCTTT. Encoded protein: CASSPAGGSKTEAFF.

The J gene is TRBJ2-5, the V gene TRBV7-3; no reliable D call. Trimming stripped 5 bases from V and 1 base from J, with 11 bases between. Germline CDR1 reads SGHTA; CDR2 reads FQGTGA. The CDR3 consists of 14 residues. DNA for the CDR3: TGTGCCAGCAGCCCGAATAGAGGCCAAGAGACCCAGTACTTC. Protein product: CASSPNRGQETQYF.

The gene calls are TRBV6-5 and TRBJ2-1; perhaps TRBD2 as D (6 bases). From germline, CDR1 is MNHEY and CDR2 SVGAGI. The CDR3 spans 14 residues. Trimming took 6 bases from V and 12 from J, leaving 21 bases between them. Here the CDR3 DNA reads TGTGCCAGCAGAAGTGGGACTGCAGGAATATGGCAGTTCTTC. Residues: CASRSGTAGIWQFF.

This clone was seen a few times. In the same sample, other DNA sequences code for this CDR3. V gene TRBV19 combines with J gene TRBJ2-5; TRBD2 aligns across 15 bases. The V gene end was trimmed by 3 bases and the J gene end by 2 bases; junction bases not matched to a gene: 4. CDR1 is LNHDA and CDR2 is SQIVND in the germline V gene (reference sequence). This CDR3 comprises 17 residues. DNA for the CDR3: TGTGCCAGTAGTATTCCGGGACTAGCGGGGGGACAAGAGACCCAGTACTTC. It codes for CASSIPGLAGGQETQYF.

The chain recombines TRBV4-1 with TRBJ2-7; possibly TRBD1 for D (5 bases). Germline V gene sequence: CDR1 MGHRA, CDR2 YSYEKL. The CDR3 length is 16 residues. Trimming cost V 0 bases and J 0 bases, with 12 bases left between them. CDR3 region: CASSQDQGSTSYEQYF. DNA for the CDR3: TGCGCCAGCAGCCAAGATCAGGGTTCGACCTCCTACGAGCAGTACTTC.

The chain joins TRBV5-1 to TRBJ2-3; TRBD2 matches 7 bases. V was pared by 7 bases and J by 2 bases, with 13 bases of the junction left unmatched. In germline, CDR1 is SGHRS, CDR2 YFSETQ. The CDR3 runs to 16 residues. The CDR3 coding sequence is TGCGCCAGCCGTGTCACGTGGGGGAGGGTCACAGATACGCAGTATTTT. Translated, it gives CASRVTWGRVTDTQYF.

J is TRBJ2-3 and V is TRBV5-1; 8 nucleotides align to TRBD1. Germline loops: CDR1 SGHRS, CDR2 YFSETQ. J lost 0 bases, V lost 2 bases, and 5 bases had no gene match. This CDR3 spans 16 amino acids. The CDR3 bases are TGCGCCAGCAGCTTAGGCAGGGGGCCTAGCACAGATACGCAGTATTTT. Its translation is CASSLGRGPSTDTQYF.

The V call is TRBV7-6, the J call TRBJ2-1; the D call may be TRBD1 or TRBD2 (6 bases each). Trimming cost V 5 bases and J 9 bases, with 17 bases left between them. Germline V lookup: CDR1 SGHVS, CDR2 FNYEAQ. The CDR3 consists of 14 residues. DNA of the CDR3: TGTGCCAGCAGCAGCGTCGGGGGCTCCGGTGAGCAGTTCTTC. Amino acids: CASSSVGGSGEQFF.

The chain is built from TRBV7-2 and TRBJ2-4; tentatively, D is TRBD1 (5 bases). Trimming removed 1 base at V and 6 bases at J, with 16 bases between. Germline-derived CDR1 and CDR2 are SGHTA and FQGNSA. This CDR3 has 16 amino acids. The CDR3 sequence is CASSLGRRQGLNIQYF. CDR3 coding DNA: TGTGCCAGCAGCTTAGGGCGCCGGCAGGGCCTAAACATTCAGTACTTC. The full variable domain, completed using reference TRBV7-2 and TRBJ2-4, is GAGVSQSPSNKVTEKGKDVELRCDPISGHTALYWYRQSLGQGLEFLIYFQGNSAPDKSGLPSDRFSAERTGGSVSTLTIQRTQQEDSAVYLCASSLGRRQGLNIQYFGAGTRLSVL.

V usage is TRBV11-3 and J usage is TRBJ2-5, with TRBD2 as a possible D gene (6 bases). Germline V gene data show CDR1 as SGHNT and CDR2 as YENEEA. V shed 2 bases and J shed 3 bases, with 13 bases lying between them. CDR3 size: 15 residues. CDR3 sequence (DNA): TGTGCCAGCAGCTTAAACGGGAGAGGGGAAGAGACCCAGTACTTC. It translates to CASSLNGRGEETQYF.

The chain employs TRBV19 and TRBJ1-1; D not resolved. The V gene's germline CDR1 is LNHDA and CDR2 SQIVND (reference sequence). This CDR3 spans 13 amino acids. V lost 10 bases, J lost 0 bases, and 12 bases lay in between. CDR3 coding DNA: TGTGCCACGAGACGGAAAATGAACACTGAAGCTTTCTTT. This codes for CATRRKMNTEAFF.

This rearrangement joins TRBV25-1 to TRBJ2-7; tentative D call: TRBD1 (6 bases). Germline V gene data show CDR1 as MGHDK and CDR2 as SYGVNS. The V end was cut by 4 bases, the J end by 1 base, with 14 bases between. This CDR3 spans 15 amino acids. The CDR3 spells CASSAHTGISYEQYF. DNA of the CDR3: TGTGCCAGCAGTGCTCATACAGGGATTTCCTACGAGCAGTACTTC.

Here the CDR3 reads CASSQVGGYGYTF. CDR3 nucleotides: TGTGCCAGCAGCCAGGTGGGGGGGTATGGCTACACCTTC. The genes are TRBV14 and TRBJ1-2; TRBD1 is a possible D gene (5 bases). Between the trimmed V and J ends, which lost 3 bases and 5 bases, there was a span of 10 bases. The CDR3 spans 13 residues. Germline lookup yields CDR1 SGHDN and CDR2 FVKESK.